Shown below are 11 T cell receptor beta chains from a single sample sequenced in a study of OX40 agonist ivuxolimab in advanced cancers. TCRdb's copy holds only in-frame clones and misses some; the assay was immunoSEQ multiplex PCR. Among about 72,000 clones, approximately 92% were seen once, and the ten largest hold 0.94%. Sequenced here: CD4+ or CD8+ T cells sorted from blood, sampled in a trial of the OX40 agonist ivuxolimab. The receptors shown here come from an adult with an advanced solid tumor such as melanoma, head and neck, liver or kidney cancer.

V and J are TRBV6-1 and TRBJ2-7; D uncertain. This CDR3 has 12 amino acids. Between the trimmed V and J ends, which lost 6 bases and 4 bases, there was a span of 10 bases. Germline V gene lookup returns CDR1 MNHNS and CDR2 SASEGT. The CDR3 sequence is CASSSRGYEQYF. The CDR3 coding sequence is TGTGCCAGCAGCTCCCGTGGGTACGAGCAGTACTTC.

The chain combines TRBV7-2 with TRBJ2-1; no definite D call. V was shortened by 6 bases and J by 9 bases, with 9 bases between the two germline ends. Germline CDR1 is SGHTA and CDR2 is FQGNSA. The CDR3 is made up of 11 amino acids. CDR3 bases: TGTGCCAGCAGTCTGGCGGTTGAGCAGTTCTTC. This translates into CASSLAVEQFF.

The chain couples TRBV5-1 to TRBJ2-5, with D possibly being TRBD1 or TRBD2 (6 bases each). Matching the DNA end better, TRBJ2-7 makes the J call doubtful. The CDR3 runs 15 residues. CDR1 is SGHRS, CDR2 YFSETQ, per germline. As DNA, the CDR3 is TGCGCCAGCAGCTTGAACGGGGGCAAGGGGTACGAGCAGTACTTC. Translated: CASSLNGGKGYEQYF.

The chain uses TRBV11-3 and TRBJ2-7, with 9 bases aligning to TRBD2. The J segment lost 5 bases and the V segment lost 4 bases, leaving 9 bases of the junction unmatched. The CDR3 length is 15 residues. The germline V gene has CDR1 SGHNT and CDR2 YENEEA. The CDR3 nucleotides are TGTGCCAGCAGCTCTTATAGCGGGAGCGGAGACGAGCAGTACTTC. This encodes CASSSYSGSGDEQYF. Complete variable domain (other parts from reference TRBV11-3 and TRBJ2-7): EAGVVQSPRYKIIEKKQPVAFWCNPISGHNTLYWYLQNLGQGPELLIRYENEEAVDDSQLPKDRFSAERLKGVDSTLKIQPAELGDSAVYLCASSSYSGSGDEQYFGPGTRLTVT.

The chain recombines TRBV2 with TRBJ1-1; 7 nucleotides match TRBD1. Germline-derived CDR1 and CDR2 are SNHLY and FYNNEI. Trimming took 7 bases from V and 2 from J; bases not matched to a gene: 7. The length of the CDR3 is 14 residues. CDR3 sequence (DNA): TGTGCCAGCATCCCGGACAGGCTAAACACTGAAGCTTTCTTT. Residues: CASIPDRLNTEAFF.

The rearrangement uses TRBV19 and TRBJ1-5; D is uncertain. Trimming pared 3 bases from V and 4 bases from J, leaving 10 bases between. This CDR3 is 14 amino acids long. CDR1 LNHDA and CDR2 SQIVND come from the germline V gene (reference sequence). The CDR3 region is CASSISTVNQPQHF. CDR3 coding DNA: TGTGCCAGTAGTATTTCGACGGTAAATCAGCCCCAGCATTTT.

This rearrangement joins TRBV7-9 to TRBJ2-5; D perhaps matches TRBD1 (8 bases). Looked up from germline, CDR1 is SEHNR and CDR2 is FQNEAQ (reference sequence). The CDR3 is made up of 14 amino acids. The V and J ends lost 5 bases and 2 bases respectively, with 12 bases between them. This CDR3 is CASSVQGGQETQYF. In DNA form, the CDR3 reads TGTGCCAGCAGCGTACAGGGGGGGCAAGAGACCCAGTACTTC.

The chain has TRBV28 and TRBJ1-1, with a tentative D call TRBD1 (6 bases). The CDR3 loop spans 12 amino acids. Trimming left V 8 bases short and J 1 base short, with 8 bases between. The V gene's germline CDR1 is MDHEN and CDR2 SYDVKM. The CDR3 protein is CASGTQNTEAFF. The CDR3 bases are TGTGCCAGCGGGACACAGAACACTGAAGCTTTCTTT.

V usage is TRBV6-6 and J usage is TRBJ1-5; D might be TRBD1 (6 bases). The germline V gene encodes CDR1 MNHNY and CDR2 SVGAGI (reference sequence). V lost 5 bases and J 11 bases, leaving 16 bases between the germline ends. The CDR3 runs to 13 residues. Written as DNA, the CDR3 is TGTGCCAGCAGTACCCTGAGGCAGGGGACCCAGCATTTT. It translates to CASSTLRQGTQHF.

This chain joins TRBV10-1 and TRBJ2-5; TRBD1 agrees at 9 bases. The CDR3 consists of 17 residues. CDR1 and CDR2 from the germline V gene are WNHNN and SYGVQD (reference sequence). The V and J ends lost 6 bases and 5 bases, in that order; junction bases with no gene match: 16. The DNA for the CDR3 is TGCGCCAGCAGCTTAGGACAGGGGAGACGAGCGAGGGAGACCCAGTACTTC. Its translation: CASSLGQGRRARETQYF.

The sample holds a few counts of this clone. The genes are TRBV9 and TRBJ1-5, with a tentative D call TRBD1 (5 bases). Germline-derived CDR1 and CDR2 are SGDLS and YYNGEE. This CDR3 has 15 residues. Trimming pared 1 base from V and 0 bases from J, leaving 8 bases between. This CDR3 is CASSVQGYSNQPQHF. CDR3 nucleotides: TGTGCCAGCAGCGTACAGGGTTATAGCAATCAGCCCCAGCATTTT.